This T cell receptor beta chain derives from a study of OX40 agonist ivuxolimab in advanced cancers. Study-level background: Patients assigned to dose escalation were diagnosed with hepatocellular carcinoma, melanoma, renal cell or head and neck cancer. Three partial responders included one hepatocellular carcinoma patient and two cutaneous melanoma patients.

The CDR3 loop spans 13 amino acids. The germline CDR1 and CDR2 sequences are SGHTA and FQGTGA. V was cut by 6 bases and J by 5 bases, with 12 bases left in between. The timepoints at which blood was sampled were baseline, cycle 4 day 1, and cycle 7 day 1. Study-level points and caveats: In general, CD8+ T cells held more expanded clones than CD4+ did, on average.

Of note for this clone: What it recognizes is unknown.

Here immunoSEQ multiplex PCR was the method, and the copy in TCRdb shows in-frame clones only, minus some. Here the sample spans tens of thousands of clones, around 77% being singletons. Sequencing was performed on CD4+ or CD8+ T cells sorted from blood, taken in a trial of the OX40 agonist ivuxolimab. This TCR derives from an adult with an advanced solid tumor such as melanoma, head and neck, liver or kidney cancer. This chain uses TRBV7-3 with TRBJ2-3; D unclear. CDR3 loop: CASSRKVGDTQYF. CDR3 DNA sequence: TGTGCCAGCAGTCGAAAAGTGGGAGATACGCAGTATTTT.